The clone carrying this TCR beta chain turned up a few times. Antigen: not known. Researchers ran the PCR with 60 Vbeta and 13 Jbeta primers. TCRdb's table, derived via immunoSEQ multiplex PCR, lists solely in-frame clones and lacks some. This table holds about 150,000 clones, more than 60% found once. The data derive from a study of cytomegalovirus exposure and HLA in healthy donors. Findings and caveats of the study: In a later analysis, a missense DCLRE1C variant was linked to TCR beta V- and J-gene trimming. The authors listed approximately 150 TCR beta chains as cytomegalovirus-associated.

From germline, CDR1 is SGHRS and CDR2 YFSETQ. The CDR3 runs 13 residues. Trimming removed 7 bases at V and 6 bases at J, with 15 bases between. The sample taken for sequencing was PBMCs. The chain joins TRBV5-1 to TRBJ2-3; TRBD1 is a possible D gene (5 bases). The TCR comes from a woman aged 40 to 50 in good health and CMV-seronegative. For the CDR3, the DNA is TGCGCCAGCGGACAAGACCCCAGGGATACGCAGTATTTT. Translated: CASGQDPRDTQYF.